The T cell receptor beta chain described here comes from a study of T cell repertoires in cytomegalovirus infection. Study in general: Selected CMV epitopes included recently identified HLA-C-restricted ones as well as well-studied HLA-B-restricted ones. In public TCR beta signatures, there were indications of both CMV infection and matching HLA type. Points from the study as a whole: HLA-C-restricted CMV clonotypes gave the most frequent clonotype in two of eight donors. Cumulative frequency of public TCR beta families picked out carriers of CMV plus the relevant HLA.

TCRdb processed the reads anew with MiXCR; each CDR3 protein has one entry. The table shows approximately 990,000 distinct CDR3 sequences, with approximately 31% occurring only once. This CDR3 region has 14 residues. V dropped 5 bases and J dropped 8 bases, with 15 bases sitting between them. There are a few counts of this clonotype. Its antigen is undetermined. This receptor was taken from a human donor in good health (CMV status not recorded). Some clones in this sample may be carry-over from other donors' samples. This rearrangement joins TRBV12-3 or TRBV12-4 to TRBJ1-4, with D perhaps TRBD1 (5 bases). This sample comprised cultured CD8+ T cells from PBMCs, obtained from culture after CMV antigen stimulation. The CDR3 loop is CASSTRDVGEKLFF. The CDR3 region has the DNA TGTGCCAGCAGTACCAGGGATGTAGGGGAAAAACTGTTTTTT.